Shown below are 2 T cell receptor beta chains from a single sample sequenced in a study of metastatic and nonmetastatic thyroid tumors. The entire patient cohort was treatment-naive prior to thyroid surgery. MiXCR was used by TCRdb to re-call the PCR reads. Here the sample spans 8,000 to 8,500 clones, approximately 40% being singletons. Material: tumor tissue. The receptors come from a male donor with papillary thyroid cancer or a benign thyroid nodule (not recorded which). Some clones in this sample may be carry-over from other donors' samples.

The chain combines TRBV28 with TRBJ2-3; 8 positions match TRBD2. Trimming cost V 2 bases and J 2 bases; bases outside gene matches: 12. Looked up from germline, CDR1 is MDHEN and CDR2 is SYDVKM. The CDR3 sequence is 18 residues long. In nucleotides, the CDR3 is TGTGCCAGCAGTTTAATCACGGCGGGAGGTGGGGTCACAGATACGCAGTATTTT. Translating it yields CASSLITAGGGVTDTQYF. Variable domain in full (rest from reference TRBV28 and TRBJ2-3): DVKVTQSSRYLVKRTGEKVFLECVQDMDHENMFWYRQDPGLGLRLIYFSYDVKMKEKGDIPEGYSVSREKKERFSLILESASTNQTSMYLCASSLITAGGGVTDTQYFGPGTRLTVL.

This sequence joins TRBV28 and TRBJ2-7; D may be TRBD1 (5 bases). Germline CDR1 is MDHEN and CDR2 is SYDVKM. V was shortened by 6 bases and J by 3 bases, with 18 bases between the two germline ends. The CDR3 is 15 residues long. As DNA, the CDR3 is TGTGCCAGCAGAACTCAGGGTCCGCCCTACTACGAGCAGTACTTC. Its protein product is CASRTQGPPYYEQYF.